In its sample, the clone carrying this TCR beta chain was seen a few times. The antigen is unknown. Primed by a sample-barcoded 5' primer and a J-beta primer mix, a second PCR proceeded for about 7 to 11 cycles. TCRdb analysed the 5' RACE reads with MiXCR anew, one entry per CDR3 protein. The table shows some 760,000 distinct CDR3 sequences, with 25% occurring only once. The data are from a study of blood T cells in healthy people across ages. V lost 7 bases to trimming and J lost 0 bases, with 19 bases between them. This CDR3 has 17 residues. Germline loops: CDR1 SGHTA, CDR2 FQGNSA. Study-level results: Aged donors had fewer naive CD4+ cells and lower diversity than long-lived donors.

The same data also contributed to another study, on T cells of mothers and their children.

Input material: blood. This receptor was taken from a boy aged 10-17 years in good health. The genes are TRBV7-2 and TRBJ2-1; tentatively, D is TRBD2 (5 bases). CDR3 residues: CASTRLFSLSSYNEQFF. The CDR3 nucleotides read TGTGCCAGCACCCGACTATTCAGCCTAAGCTCCTACAATGAGCAGTTCTTC.